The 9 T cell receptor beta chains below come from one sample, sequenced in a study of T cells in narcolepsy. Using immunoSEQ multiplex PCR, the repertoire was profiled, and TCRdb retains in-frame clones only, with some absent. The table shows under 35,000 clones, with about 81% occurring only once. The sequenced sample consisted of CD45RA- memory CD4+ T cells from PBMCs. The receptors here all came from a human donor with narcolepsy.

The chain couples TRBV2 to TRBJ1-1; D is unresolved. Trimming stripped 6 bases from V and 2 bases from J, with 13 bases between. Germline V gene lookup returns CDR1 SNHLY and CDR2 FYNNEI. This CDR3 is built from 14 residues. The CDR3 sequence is CASRSGKLNTEAFF. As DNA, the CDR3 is TGTGCCAGCAGATCGGGCAAGCTTAACACTGAAGCTTTCTTT.

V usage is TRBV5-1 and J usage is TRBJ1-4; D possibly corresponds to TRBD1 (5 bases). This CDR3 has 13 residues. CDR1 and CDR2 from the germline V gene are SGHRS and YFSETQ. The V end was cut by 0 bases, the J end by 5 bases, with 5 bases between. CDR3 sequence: CASSLEGNEKLFF. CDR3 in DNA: TGCGCCAGCAGCTTGGAGGGGAATGAAAAACTGTTTTTT.

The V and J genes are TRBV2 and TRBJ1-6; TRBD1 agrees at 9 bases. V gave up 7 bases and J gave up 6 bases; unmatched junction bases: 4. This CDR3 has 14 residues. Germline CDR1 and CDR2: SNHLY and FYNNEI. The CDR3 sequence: CASNLDRGNSPLHF. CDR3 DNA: TGTGCCAGCAACCTGGACAGGGGTAATTCACCCCTCCACTTT.

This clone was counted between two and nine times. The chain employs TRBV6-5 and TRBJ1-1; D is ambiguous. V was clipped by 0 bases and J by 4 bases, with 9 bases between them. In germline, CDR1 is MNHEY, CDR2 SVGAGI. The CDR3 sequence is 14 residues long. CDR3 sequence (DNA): TGTGCCAGCAGTTACTCGCGGGTGGGCACTGAAGCTTTCTTT. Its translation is CASSYSRVGTEAFF.

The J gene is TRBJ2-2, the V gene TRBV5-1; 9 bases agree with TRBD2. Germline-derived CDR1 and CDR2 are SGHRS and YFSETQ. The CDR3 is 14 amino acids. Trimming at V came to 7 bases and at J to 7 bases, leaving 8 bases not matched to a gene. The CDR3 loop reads CASAIAGVDGELFF. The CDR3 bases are TGCGCCAGCGCAATAGCGGGAGTGGACGGGGAGCTGTTTTTT.

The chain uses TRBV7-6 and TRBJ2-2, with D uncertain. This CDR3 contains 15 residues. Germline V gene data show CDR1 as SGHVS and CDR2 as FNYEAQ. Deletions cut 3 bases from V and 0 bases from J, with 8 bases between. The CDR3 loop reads CASSLWAANTGELFF. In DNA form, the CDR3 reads TGTGCCAGCAGCTTGTGGGCAGCGAACACCGGGGAGCTGTTTTTT.

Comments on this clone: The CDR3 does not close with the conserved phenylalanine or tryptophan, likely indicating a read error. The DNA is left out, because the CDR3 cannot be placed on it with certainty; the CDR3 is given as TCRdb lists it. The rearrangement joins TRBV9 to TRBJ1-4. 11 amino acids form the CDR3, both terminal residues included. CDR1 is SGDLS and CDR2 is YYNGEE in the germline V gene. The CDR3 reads CASSVAGGGIS.

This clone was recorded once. In DNA form, the CDR3 reads TGTGCCAGCAGTCCCGGTTCAGCTACCTATGGCTACACCTTC. It is translated as CASSPGSATYGYTF. This chain joins TRBV6-4 and TRBJ1-2; D not resolved. The CDR3 is 14 amino acids. Trimming took off 5 bases at V and 4 bases at J, with 14 bases between the two ends. Germline V gene data show CDR1 as MRHNA and CDR2 as SNTAGT.

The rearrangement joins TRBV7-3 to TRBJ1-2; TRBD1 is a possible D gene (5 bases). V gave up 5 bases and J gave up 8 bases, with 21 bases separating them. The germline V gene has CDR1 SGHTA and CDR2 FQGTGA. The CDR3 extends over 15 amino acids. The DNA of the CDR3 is TGTGCCAGCAGCCCCGCCGGGACCTCCCCCAAGGGCTACACCTTC. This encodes CASSPAGTSPKGYTF.